The 21 T cell receptor beta chains in this list originate from one sample, sequenced in a study of T cells after yellow fever vaccination. From the 5' RACE reads, TCRdb called clonotypes with MiXCR, one entry per CDR3 protein. In the table there are a few hundred thousand distinct CDR3 sequences, approximately 13% of which are singletons. The sample in question was CD4+ T cells sorted from PBMCs, obtained 45 days after the yellow fever booster vaccination. The receptor set was obtained from a man aged 30 to 39 who received the YFV17D yellow fever vaccine.

Written as DNA, the CDR3 is TGTGCCAGCAGCCCCCAGGGGCAGATCTATGGCTACACCTTC. It specifies CASSPQGQIYGYTF. This chain uses TRBV7-2 with TRBJ1-2; the D gene is possibly TRBD1 (6 bases). Germline V gene lookup returns CDR1 SGHTA and CDR2 FQGNSA. Trimming left V 5 bases short and J 4 bases short, with 14 bases between. CDR3 length: 14 residues.

This clonotype was counted at least ten times. This chain joins TRBV7-2 and TRBJ2-5, with TRBD1 as a possible D gene (5 bases). In germline, CDR1 is SGHTA, CDR2 FQGNSA. This CDR3 is built from 12 residues. V shed 1 base and J shed 7 bases, with 7 bases lying between them. CDR3 sequence: CASSLETGTQYF. Written as DNA, the CDR3 is TGTGCCAGCAGCTTAGAAACAGGGACCCAGTACTTC. Using reference TRBV7-2 and TRBJ2-5 for the parts outside the CDR3, the full variable domain is GAGVSQSPSNKVTEKGKDVELRCDPISGHTALYWYRQSLGQGLEFLIYFQGNSAPDKSGLPSDRFSAERTGGSVSTLTIQRTQQEDSAVYLCASSLETGTQYFGPGTRLLVL.

This clonotype turned up a few times. J is TRBJ2-2 and V is TRBV15; 8 positions match TRBD2. CDR1 and CDR2 from the germline V gene are LNHNV and YYDKDF (reference sequence). Germline trimming cut 6 bases from V and 4 bases from J; bases unmatched to any gene: 7. The CDR3 covers 15 residues. The CDR3 protein is CATRPGGVRTGELFF. Here the CDR3 DNA reads TGTGCCACCAGGCCCGGGGGGGTCCGCACCGGGGAGCTGTTTTTT.

The V gene is TRBV6-1, the J gene TRBJ2-7; tentative D call: TRBD1 (5 bases). This CDR3 is 14 amino acids long. Germline V gene data show CDR1 as MNHNS and CDR2 as SASEGT. Trimming left V 2 bases short and J 4 bases short, with 12 bases between. CDR3 protein: CASSEWGPSYEQYF. The CDR3 DNA sequence: TGTGCCAGCAGTGAATGGGGCCCCTCGTACGAGCAGTACTTC.

The chain has TRBV18 and TRBJ2-5; TRBD2 might be the D (7 bases). The V gene's germline CDR1 is KGHSH and CDR2 LQKENI. V dropped 0 bases and J dropped 1 base, with 15 bases sitting between them. This CDR3 comprises 17 residues. Here the CDR3 reads CASSPPVRGGAQETQYF. The CDR3 nucleotides read TGTGCCAGCTCACCACCCGTTCGAGGGGGGGCCCAAGAGACCCAGTACTTC.

V is TRBV5-8 and J is TRBJ1-2; TRBD1 aligns across 7 bases. From germline, CDR1 is SGHTS and CDR2 YDEGEE. V gave up 7 bases and J gave up 4 bases; unmatched junction bases: 10. This CDR3 contains 14 residues. In DNA form, the CDR3 reads TGTGCCAGCGGAACAGGGGAGAACCTCTATGGCTACACCTTC. Translated, it gives CASGTGENLYGYTF.

In its sample, this clonotype was seen a few times. The CDR3 loop reads CSYRDRGQETQYF. The DNA of the CDR3 is TGCAGCTACCGGGACAGGGGTCAAGAGACCCAGTACTTC. The rearrangement links TRBV29-1 to TRBJ2-5; TRBD1 matches 10 bases. From germline, CDR1 is SQVTM and CDR2 ANQGSEA. V shed 8 bases, J shed 2 bases, and the junction held 5 bases outside the gene matches. The CDR3 totals 13 residues.

This chain links TRBV20-1 with TRBJ2-7, with 10 bases matching TRBD2. With 3 bases clipped from V and 6 bases from J, the junction kept 14 bases outside the gene matches. The CDR3 runs 16 residues. The V gene's germline CDR1 is DFQATT and CDR2 SNEGSKA (reference sequence). CDR3 loop: CSARASGSLGAVEQYF. In DNA, the CDR3 is TGCAGTGCTAGGGCTAGCGGGAGCCTCGGGGCGGTCGAGCAGTACTTC.

The J gene is TRBJ2-7, the V gene TRBV7-2; the D gene is possibly TRBD2 (5 bases). The CDR3 runs to 13 residues. Germline lookup yields CDR1 SGHTA and CDR2 FQGNSA. The germline V and J ends were trimmed by 5 bases and 7 bases, with 15 bases remaining between them. The CDR3 here is CASSAGPSGEQYF. CDR3 nucleotide sequence: TGTGCCAGCAGCGCCGGGCCCTCGGGGGAGCAGTACTTC.

This sequence joins TRBV20-1 and TRBJ2-7, with no clear D. There are 14 residues in the CDR3. Germline V gene sequence: CDR1 DFQATT, CDR2 SNEGSKA (reference sequence). V was trimmed by 3 bases and J by 2 bases, leaving 14 bases between them. Here the CDR3 DNA reads TGCAGTGCTAGTTCCCCCAGAGAGACCTACGAGCAGTACTTC. It encodes CSASSPRETYEQYF.

The chain recombines TRBV3-1 with TRBJ1-2; possible D gene TRBD1, 5 bases. Germline V gene lookup returns CDR1 LGHDT and CDR2 YNNKEL (reference sequence). This CDR3 has 13 residues. V lost 4 bases to trimming and J lost 5 bases, with 11 bases between them. The CDR3 loop reads CASSPFKGYGYTF. The CDR3 DNA reads as TGTGCCAGCAGCCCCTTTAAGGGGTATGGCTACACCTTC.

This clonotype was seen only a few times. The V and J genes are TRBV7-2 and TRBJ2-6; D is uncertain. Germline V lookup: CDR1 SGHTA, CDR2 FQGNSA. V lost 4 bases to trimming and J lost 0 bases, with 13 bases between them. This CDR3 has 17 amino acids. The CDR3 loop reads CASSSYGLSSGANVLTF. The CDR3 nucleotides read TGTGCCAGCAGCTCTTACGGGCTGAGCTCTGGGGCCAACGTCCTGACTTTC. Full variable domain (rest looked up from reference TRBV7-2 and TRBJ2-6): GAGVSQSPSNKVTEKGKDVELRCDPISGHTALYWYRQSLGQGLEFLIYFQGNSAPDKSGLPSDRFSAERTGGSVSTLTIQRTQQEDSAVYLCASSSYGLSSGANVLTFGAGSRLTVL.

A few counts support this clonotype. CDR3 amino acids: CATSFGGGGGTDTQYF. CDR3 nucleotide sequence: TGTGCCACCAGCTTCGGGGGGGGAGGCGGCACAGATACGCAGTATTTT. The chain has TRBV15 and TRBJ2-3; 8 bases line up with TRBD2. V lost 5 bases, J lost 1 base, and 8 bases stayed unmatched. The CDR3 is made up of 16 amino acids. Germline CDR1 is LNHNV and CDR2 is YYDKDF (reference sequence).

The chain joins TRBV20-1 to TRBJ1-4; 8 positions match TRBD1. The V segment lost 5 bases and the J segment 10 bases; nucleotides outside the gene matches: 6. Germline CDR1 is DFQATT and CDR2 is SNEGSKA (reference sequence). This CDR3 has 12 residues. The CDR3 nucleotides are TGCAGTGCTGCCGGACAGGGCGGAAAACTGTTTTTT. Translating it yields CSAAGQGGKLFF.

This clonotype was observed a few times. The CDR3 DNA follows: TGTGCCAGCAGCCCATATGGTAGCGGCGCTCGGGCCAACGTCCTGACTTTC. Translating gives CASSPYGSGARANVLTF. The chain links TRBV11-2 to TRBJ2-6; D may be TRBD2 (6 bases). Trimming took off 5 bases at V and 5 bases at J, with 19 bases between the two ends. This CDR3 has 17 residues. Germline V lookup: CDR1 SGHAT, CDR2 FQNNGV.

This clonotype was picked up a small number of times. The rearrangement joins TRBV12-3 or TRBV12-4 to TRBJ2-5; D call uncertain. Between the trimmed V and J ends, which lost 2 bases and 4 bases, there was a span of 5 bases. This CDR3 contains 12 residues. CDR3 residues: CASSLYPETQYF. The CDR3, as DNA: TGTGCCAGCAGTTTATACCCAGAGACCCAGTACTTC.

The J gene is TRBJ2-3, the V gene TRBV19; D gene uncertain. Germline CDR1 and CDR2: LNHDA and SQIVND (reference sequence). The CDR3 length is 12 residues. Trimming cost V 6 bases and J 1 base, with 5 bases left between them. The CDR3 bases are TGTGCCAGTAGGGACCGCACAGATACGCAGTATTTT. Residues: CASRDRTDTQYF.

V usage is TRBV18 and J usage is TRBJ2-1; TRBD2 matches 10 bases. Germline V gene sequence: CDR1 KGHSH, CDR2 LQKENI. Trimming cost V 2 bases and J 0 bases; bases outside gene matches: 4. The CDR3 runs to 17 residues. The DNA for the CDR3 is TGTGCCAGCTCACCAGGGCTAGCGGGAGCCTCCTACAATGAGCAGTTCTTC. This gives the protein CASSPGLAGASYNEQFF.

This clonotype was detected ten times or more. This chain links TRBV24-1 with TRBJ2-3, with TRBD2 matching over 8 bases. This CDR3 region has 15 residues. CDR1 and CDR2 from the germline V gene are KGHDR and SFDVKD. V shed 7 bases and J 4 bases; nucleotides not matched to a gene: 9. CDR3 region: CATRPAGGGSDTQYF. CDR3 coding DNA: TGTGCCACCAGGCCCGCGGGAGGAGGATCAGATACGCAGTATTTT.

V gene TRBV7-9 combines with J gene TRBJ2-3, with D possibly TRBD1 on 5 matching bases. Germline V gives CDR1 SEHNR, CDR2 FQNEAQ (reference sequence). V was trimmed by 5 bases and J by 0 bases, leaving 9 bases between them. This CDR3 region has 14 residues. The CDR3 DNA reads as TGTGCCAGCAGCGCAGGGTCTAGCACAGATACGCAGTATTTT. Translating gives CASSAGSSTDTQYF.

This clonotype was counted only a few times. This rearrangement joins TRBV7-6 to TRBJ2-3; no firm D call. Trimming took 4 bases from V and 8 from J, leaving 7 bases between them. This CDR3 comprises 11 residues. Germline-derived CDR1 and CDR2 are SGHVS and FNYEAQ. For the CDR3, the DNA is TGTGCCAGCAGCTCTGGGTCTACGCAGTATTTT. Encoded protein: CASSSGSTQYF.